The next 5 T cell receptor beta chains were all read from a single sample in a study of T cells after yellow fever vaccination. In TCRdb, the 5' RACE reads were re-called with MiXCR into one record per CDR3 protein. The data contain 110,000 to 150,000 distinct CDR3 sequences, around 6.3% of them singletons. Sample: CD4+ T cells sorted from PBMCs, taken 10 days after the yellow fever booster vaccination. These receptors all stem from a young man who received the YFV17D yellow fever vaccine.

This clonotype showed up many times. The chain's CDR3 is CASSLYGQGNYGYTF. The CDR3 DNA reads as TGTGCCAGCAGTTTATACGGACAGGGAAACTATGGCTACACCTTC. This chain links TRBV27 with TRBJ1-2; TRBD1 agrees at 8 bases. Losses at the gene ends were 1 base for V and 2 bases for J; bases not matched to a gene: 3. CDR3 length equals 15 residues. The germline V gene has CDR1 MNHEY and CDR2 SMNVEV (reference sequence).

This clonotype was detected a few times. The rearrangement links TRBV5-6 to TRBJ2-6, with D unresolved. Trimming cost V 1 base and J 4 bases, with 12 bases left between them. The V gene's germline CDR1 is SGHDT and CDR2 YYEEEE. The CDR3 spans 16 residues. CDR3 nucleotides: TGTGCCAGCAGCTTGATAGGTCCTCTGGGGGCCAACGTCCTGACTTTC. Protein product: CASSLIGPLGANVLTF.

This clonotype was picked up many times. The chain combines TRBV7-2 with TRBJ2-3; 7 bases are a match to TRBD2. Losses at the gene ends were 3 bases for V and 8 bases for J; bases not matched to a gene: 11. This CDR3 has 15 residues. Germline V lookup: CDR1 SGHTA, CDR2 FQGNSA. For the CDR3, the DNA is TGTGCCAGCAGCTTGTCTAGCGGCTTAGGCACTACGCAGTATTTT. Protein sequence: CASSLSSGLGTTQYF.

This clonotype was seen at least ten times. The chain uses TRBV7-9 and TRBJ2-3; no definite D call. There are 13 residues in the CDR3. The V gene's germline CDR1 is SEHNR and CDR2 FQNEAQ (reference sequence). V was clipped by 2 bases and J by 6 bases, with 9 bases between them. Written as DNA, the CDR3 is TGTGCCAGCAGCTTAAGAAGGGTTGATACGCAGTATTTT. As protein: CASSLRRVDTQYF.

Many counts were recorded for this clonotype. This chain connects TRBV7-2 to TRBJ2-3, with TRBD2 identical over 9 bases. The CDR3 extends over 12 amino acids. Germline-derived CDR1 and CDR2 are SGHTA and FQGNSA. V shed 6 bases, J shed 6 bases, and the junction held 1 base outside the gene matches. The CDR3 DNA follows: TGTGCCAGCAGGAGCGGGGGGGATACGCAGTATTTT. Amino acid sequence: CASRSGGDTQYF.